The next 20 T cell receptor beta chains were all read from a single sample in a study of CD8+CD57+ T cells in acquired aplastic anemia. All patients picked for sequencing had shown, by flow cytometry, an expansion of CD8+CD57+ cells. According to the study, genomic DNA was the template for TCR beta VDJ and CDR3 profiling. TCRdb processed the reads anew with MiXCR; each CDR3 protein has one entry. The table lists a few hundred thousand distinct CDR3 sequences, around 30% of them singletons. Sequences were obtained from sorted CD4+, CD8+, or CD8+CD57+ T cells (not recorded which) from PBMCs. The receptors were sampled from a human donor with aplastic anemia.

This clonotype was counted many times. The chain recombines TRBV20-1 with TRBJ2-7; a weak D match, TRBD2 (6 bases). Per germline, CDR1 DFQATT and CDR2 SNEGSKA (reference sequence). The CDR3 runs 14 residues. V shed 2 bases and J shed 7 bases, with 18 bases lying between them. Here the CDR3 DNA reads TGCAGTGCTAGAAGGCGGGGCCGACCGGGGGAGCAGTACTTC. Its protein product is CSARRRGRPGEQYF.

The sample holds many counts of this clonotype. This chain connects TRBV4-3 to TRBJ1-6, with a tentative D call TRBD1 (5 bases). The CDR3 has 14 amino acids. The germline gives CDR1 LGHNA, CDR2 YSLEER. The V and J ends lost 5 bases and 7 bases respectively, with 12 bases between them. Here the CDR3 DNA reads TGCGCCAGCAGCACCCTAGGGGCAAATTCACCCCTCCACTTT. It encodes CASSTLGANSPLHF.

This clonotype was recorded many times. For the CDR3, the DNA is TGTGCCAGTAGTAGGCGAGATACGCAGTATTTT. It codes for CASSRRDTQYF. This chain joins TRBV19 and TRBJ2-3, with D unresolved. Germline V gene sequence: CDR1 LNHDA, CDR2 SQIVND (reference sequence). This CDR3 comprises 11 residues. Trimming took off 4 bases at V and 5 bases at J, with 4 bases between the two ends.

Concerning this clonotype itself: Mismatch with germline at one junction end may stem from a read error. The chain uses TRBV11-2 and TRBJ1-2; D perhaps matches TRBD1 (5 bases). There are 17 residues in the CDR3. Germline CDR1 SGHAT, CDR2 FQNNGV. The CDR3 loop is CASSLVSLVTVPHNTDF. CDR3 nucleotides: TGTGCCAGCAGCTTAGTGAGTTTAGTGACAGTTCCTCATAACACTGACTTC. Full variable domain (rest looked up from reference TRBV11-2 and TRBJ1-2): EAGVAQSPRYKIIEKRQSVAFWCNPISGHATLYWYQQILGQGPKLLIQFQNNGVVDDSQLPKDRFSAERLKGVDSTLKIQPAKLEDSAVYLCASSLVSLVTVPHNTDFGSGTRLTVV.

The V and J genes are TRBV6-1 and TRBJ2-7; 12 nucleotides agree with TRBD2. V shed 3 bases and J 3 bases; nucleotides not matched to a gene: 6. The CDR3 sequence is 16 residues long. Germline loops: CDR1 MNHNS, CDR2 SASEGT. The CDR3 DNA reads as TGTGCCAGCAGTGATCTACTAGCGGGAGGTTTCTACGAGCAGTACTTC. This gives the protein CASSDLLAGGFYEQYF.

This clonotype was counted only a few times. CDR3 coding DNA: TGCAGCGTTGAAGCAATCCGGACAGATACGCAGTATTTT. Protein product: CSVEAIRTDTQYF. This rearrangement joins TRBV29-1 to TRBJ2-3, with D hard to call. The CDR3 runs 13 residues. CDR1 is SQVTM and CDR2 is ANQGSEA in the germline V gene. V shed 1 base and J shed 3 bases, with 8 bases lying between them.

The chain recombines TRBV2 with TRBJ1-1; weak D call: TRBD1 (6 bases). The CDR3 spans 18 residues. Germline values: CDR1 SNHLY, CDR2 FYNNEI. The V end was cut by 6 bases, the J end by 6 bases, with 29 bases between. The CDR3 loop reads CASRRSRTETQYTAEAFF. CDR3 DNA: TGTGCCAGCAGGCGTAGTCGGACAGAGACCCAGTACACCGCTGAAGCTTTCTTT.

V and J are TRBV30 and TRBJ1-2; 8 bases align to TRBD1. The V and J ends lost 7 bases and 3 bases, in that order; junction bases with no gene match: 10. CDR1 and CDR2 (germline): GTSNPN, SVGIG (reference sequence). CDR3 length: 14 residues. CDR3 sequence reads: CASHTGQGDYGYTF. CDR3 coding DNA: TGTGCCTCACACACAGGACAGGGAGACTATGGCTACACCTTC.

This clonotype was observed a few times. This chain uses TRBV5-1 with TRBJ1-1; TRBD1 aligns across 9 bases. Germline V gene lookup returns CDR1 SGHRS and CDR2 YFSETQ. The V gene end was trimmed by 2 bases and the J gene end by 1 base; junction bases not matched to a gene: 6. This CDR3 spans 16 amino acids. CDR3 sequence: CASSLGTGLGNTEAFF. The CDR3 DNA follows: TGCGCCAGCAGCTTAGGGACAGGGTTGGGGAACACTGAAGCTTTCTTT.

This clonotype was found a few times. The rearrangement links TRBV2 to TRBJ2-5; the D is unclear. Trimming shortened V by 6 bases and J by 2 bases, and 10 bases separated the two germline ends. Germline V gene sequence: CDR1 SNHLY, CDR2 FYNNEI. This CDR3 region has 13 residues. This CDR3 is CASRDPPQETQYF. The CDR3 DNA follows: TGTGCCAGCAGGGACCCACCGCAAGAGACCCAGTACTTC.

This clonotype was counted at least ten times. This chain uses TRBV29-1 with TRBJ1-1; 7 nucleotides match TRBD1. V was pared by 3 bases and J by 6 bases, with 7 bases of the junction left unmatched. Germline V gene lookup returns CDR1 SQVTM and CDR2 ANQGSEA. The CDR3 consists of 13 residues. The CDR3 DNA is TGCAGCGTTGACGGCAGGGGGTTCGCTGAAGCTTTCTTT. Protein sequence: CSVDGRGFAEAFF.

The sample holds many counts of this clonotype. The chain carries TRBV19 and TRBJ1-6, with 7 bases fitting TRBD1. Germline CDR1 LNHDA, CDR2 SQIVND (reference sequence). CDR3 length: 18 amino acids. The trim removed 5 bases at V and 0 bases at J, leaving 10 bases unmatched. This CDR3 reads CASSPRDSFSSYNSPLHF. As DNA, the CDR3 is TGTGCCAGTAGTCCAAGGGACAGCTTTAGCTCCTATAATTCACCCCTCCACTTT.

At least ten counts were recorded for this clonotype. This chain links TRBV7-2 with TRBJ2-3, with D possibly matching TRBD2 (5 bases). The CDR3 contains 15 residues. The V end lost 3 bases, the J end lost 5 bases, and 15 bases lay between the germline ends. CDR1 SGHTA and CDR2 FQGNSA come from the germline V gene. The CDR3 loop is CASSFGLGSVDTQYF. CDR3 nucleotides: TGTGCCAGCAGCTTCGGGTTAGGGAGTGTAGATACGCAGTATTTT.

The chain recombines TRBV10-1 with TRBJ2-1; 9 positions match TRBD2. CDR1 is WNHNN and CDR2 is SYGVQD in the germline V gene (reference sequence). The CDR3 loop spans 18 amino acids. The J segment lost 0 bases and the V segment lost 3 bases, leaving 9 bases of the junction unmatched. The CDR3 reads CASSDVGSGGSSYNEQFF. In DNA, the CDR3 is TGCGCCAGCAGTGATGTTGGTAGCGGGGGTAGCTCCTACAATGAGCAGTTCTTC.

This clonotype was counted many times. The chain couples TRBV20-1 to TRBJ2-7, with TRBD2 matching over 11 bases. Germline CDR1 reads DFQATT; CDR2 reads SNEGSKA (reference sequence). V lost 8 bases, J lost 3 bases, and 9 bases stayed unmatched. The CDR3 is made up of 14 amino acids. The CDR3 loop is CSSFRTSGHYEQYF. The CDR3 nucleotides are TGCAGTTCCTTCCGGACTAGCGGGCACTACGAGCAGTACTTC.

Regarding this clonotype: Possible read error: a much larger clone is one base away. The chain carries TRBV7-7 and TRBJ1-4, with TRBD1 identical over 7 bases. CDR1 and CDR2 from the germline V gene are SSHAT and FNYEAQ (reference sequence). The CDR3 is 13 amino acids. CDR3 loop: CASIGGQREKLFF. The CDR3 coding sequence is TGTGCTAGCATCGGGGGACAGAGGGAAAAACTGTTTTTT.

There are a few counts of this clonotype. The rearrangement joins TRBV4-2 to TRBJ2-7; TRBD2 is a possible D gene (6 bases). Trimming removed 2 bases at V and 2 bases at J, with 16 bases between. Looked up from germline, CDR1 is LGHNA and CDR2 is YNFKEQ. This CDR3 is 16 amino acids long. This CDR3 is CASSQSTGDGAYEQYF. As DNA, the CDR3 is TGTGCCAGCAGCCAATCTACGGGGGACGGAGCCTACGAGCAGTACTTC.

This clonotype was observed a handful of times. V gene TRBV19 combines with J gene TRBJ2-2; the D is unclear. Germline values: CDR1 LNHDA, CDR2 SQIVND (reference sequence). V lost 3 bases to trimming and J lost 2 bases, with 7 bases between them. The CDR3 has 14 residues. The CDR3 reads CASSIATNTGELFF. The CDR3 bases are TGTGCCAGTAGTATCGCCACCAACACCGGGGAGCTGTTTTTT.

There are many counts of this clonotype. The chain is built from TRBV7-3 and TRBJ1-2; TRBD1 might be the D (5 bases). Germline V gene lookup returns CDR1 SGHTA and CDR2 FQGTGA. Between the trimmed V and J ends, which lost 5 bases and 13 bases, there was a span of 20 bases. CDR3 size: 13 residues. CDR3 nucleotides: TGTGCCAGCAGCCATGGACGCCCCACAGGTCTCACCTTC. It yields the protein CASSHGRPTGLTF.

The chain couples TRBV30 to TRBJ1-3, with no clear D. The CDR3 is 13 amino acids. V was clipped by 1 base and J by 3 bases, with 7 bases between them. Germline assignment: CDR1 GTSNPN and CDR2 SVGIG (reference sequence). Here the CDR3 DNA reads TGTGCCTGGAGTGGACAAATTGGAAACACCATATATTTT. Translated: CAWSGQIGNTIYF.